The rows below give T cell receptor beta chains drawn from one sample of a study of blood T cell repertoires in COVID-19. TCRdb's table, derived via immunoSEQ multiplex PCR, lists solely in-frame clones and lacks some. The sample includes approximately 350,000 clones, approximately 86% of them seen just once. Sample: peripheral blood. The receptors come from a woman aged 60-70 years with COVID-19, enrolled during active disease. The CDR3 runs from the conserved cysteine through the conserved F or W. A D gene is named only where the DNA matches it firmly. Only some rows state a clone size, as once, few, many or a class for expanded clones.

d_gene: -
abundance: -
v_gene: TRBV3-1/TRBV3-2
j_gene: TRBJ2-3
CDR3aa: CASSLPGNDDTQYF
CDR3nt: TGTGCCAGCAGTCTACCCGGGAATGACGATACGCAGTATTTT

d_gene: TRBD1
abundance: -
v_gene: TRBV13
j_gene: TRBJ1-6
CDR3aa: CASSLWTGRPYSPLHF
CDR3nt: TGTGCCAGCAGCCTGTGGACAGGACGACCGTATTCACCCCTCCACTTT

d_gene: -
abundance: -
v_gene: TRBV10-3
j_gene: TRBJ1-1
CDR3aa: CAISERGTEAFF
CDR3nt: TGTGCCATCAGTGAGAGGGGCACTGAAGCTTTCTTT

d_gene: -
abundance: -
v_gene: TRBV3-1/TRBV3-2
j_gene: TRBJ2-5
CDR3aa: CASKFLEMQETQYF
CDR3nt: TGTGCCAGCAAATTCTTAGAGATGCAAGAGACCCAGTACTTC

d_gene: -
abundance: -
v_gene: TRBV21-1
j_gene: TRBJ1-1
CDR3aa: CASSKISPFHTGNHTEAFF
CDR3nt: TGTGCCAGCAGCAAAATTTCGCCTTTTCATACAGGGAACCACACTGAAGCTTTCTTT

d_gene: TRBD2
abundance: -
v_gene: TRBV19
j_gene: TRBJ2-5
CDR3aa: CASSPEGLVRGETQYF
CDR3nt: TGTGCCAGTAGCCCGGAAGGACTAGTTAGAGGAGAGACCCAGTACTTC

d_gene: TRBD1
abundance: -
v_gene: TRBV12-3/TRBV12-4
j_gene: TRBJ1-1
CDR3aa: CASTGTGKTEAFF
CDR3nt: TGTGCCAGCACCGGGACAGGGAAAACTGAAGCTTTCTTT

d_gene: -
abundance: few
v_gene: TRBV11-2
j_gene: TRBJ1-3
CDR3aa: CASSLTGEENTIYF
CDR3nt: TGTGCCAGCAGCTTAACGGGGGAGGAAAACACCATATATTTT

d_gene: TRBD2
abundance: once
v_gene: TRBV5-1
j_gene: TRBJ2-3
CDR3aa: CASRNSGGTDTQYF
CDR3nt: TGCGCCAGCAGGAACAGCGGGGGCACAGATACGCAGTATTTT

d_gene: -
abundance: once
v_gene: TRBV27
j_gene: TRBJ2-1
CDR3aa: CASSGYRVPYNEQFF
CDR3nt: TGTGCCAGCAGTGGGTACAGGGTCCCCTACAATGAGCAGTTCTTC

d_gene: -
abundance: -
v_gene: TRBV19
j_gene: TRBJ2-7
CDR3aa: CASSTPGRDEQYF
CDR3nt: TGTGCCAGTAGTACCCCCGGCCGGGACGAGCAGTACTTC

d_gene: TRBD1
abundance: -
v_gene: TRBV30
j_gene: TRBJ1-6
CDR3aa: CAWSVGDRDNSPLHF
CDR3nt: TGTGCCTGGAGTGTAGGGGACAGGGATAATTCACCCCTCCACTTT

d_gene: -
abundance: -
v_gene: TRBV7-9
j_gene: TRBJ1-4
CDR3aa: CASSHSTAVKLFF
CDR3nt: TGTGCCAGCAGTCACAGCACGGCTGTTAAACTGTTTTTT

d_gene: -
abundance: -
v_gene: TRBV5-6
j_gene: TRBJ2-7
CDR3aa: CASSLINTVGEQYF
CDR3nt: TGTGCCAGCAGCTTGATCAACACAGTAGGCGAGCAGTACTTC

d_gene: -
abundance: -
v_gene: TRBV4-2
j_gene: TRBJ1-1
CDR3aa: CASSQVEGTEAFF
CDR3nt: TGTGCCAGCAGCCAAGTGGAGGGAACTGAAGCTTTCTTT

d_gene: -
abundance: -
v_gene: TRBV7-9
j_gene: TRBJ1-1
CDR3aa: CASTPQTGVDTEAFF
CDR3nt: TGTGCCAGCACCCCCCAGACTGGAGTTGACACTGAAGCTTTCTTT

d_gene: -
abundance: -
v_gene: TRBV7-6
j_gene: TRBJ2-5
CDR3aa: CASSPIAQETQYF
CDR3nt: TGTGCCAGCAGCCCGATAGCACAAGAGACCCAGTACTTC

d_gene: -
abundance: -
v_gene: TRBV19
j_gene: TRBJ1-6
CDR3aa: CATIHSQGGRSPLHF
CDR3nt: TGTGCCACAATCCATTCTCAGGGAGGACGGTCACCCCTCCACTTT

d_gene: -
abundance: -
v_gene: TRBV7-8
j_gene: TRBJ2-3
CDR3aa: CASSLGSNTDTQYF
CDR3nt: TGTGCCAGCAGCTTAGGAAGCAACACAGATACGCAGTATTTT

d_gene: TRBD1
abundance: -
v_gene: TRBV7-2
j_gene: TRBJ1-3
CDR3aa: CASSQQGDGNTIYF
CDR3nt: TGTGCCAGCAGCCAACAGGGGGATGGAAACACCATATATTTT

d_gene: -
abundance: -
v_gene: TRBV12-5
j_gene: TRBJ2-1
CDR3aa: CASGPGTSNLDNEQFF
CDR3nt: TGTGCTAGTGGACCTGGGACATCCAACCTCGACAATGAGCAGTTCTTC

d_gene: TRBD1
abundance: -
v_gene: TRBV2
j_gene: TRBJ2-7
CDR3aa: CASRADRGYSYEQYF
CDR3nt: TGTGCCAGCAGGGCGGACAGGGGGTATTCCTACGAGCAGTACTTC

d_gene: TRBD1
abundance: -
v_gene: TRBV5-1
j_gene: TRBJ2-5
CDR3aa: CASSSLTGGGETQYF
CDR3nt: TGCGCCAGCAGCTCCCTTACAGGGGGAGGAGAGACCCAGTACTTC

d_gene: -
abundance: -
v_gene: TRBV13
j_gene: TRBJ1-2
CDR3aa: CASRPSGFNYGYTF
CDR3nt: TGTGCCAGCCGCCCCAGTGGTTTTAACTATGGCTACACCTTC

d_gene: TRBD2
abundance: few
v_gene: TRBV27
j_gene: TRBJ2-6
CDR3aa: CASSWGGSSGANVLTF
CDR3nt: TGTGCCAGCAGTTGGGGGGGGAGCTCTGGGGCCAACGTCCTGACTTTC

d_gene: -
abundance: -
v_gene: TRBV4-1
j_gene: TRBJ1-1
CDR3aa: CASSQVRGQLNTEAFF
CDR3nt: TGCGCCAGCAGCCAAGTGCGAGGGCAGTTGAACACTGAAGCTTTCTTT

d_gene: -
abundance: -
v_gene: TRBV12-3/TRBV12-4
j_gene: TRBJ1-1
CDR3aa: CASSKGQIEAFF
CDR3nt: TGTGCCAGCAGCAAGGGACAAATTGAAGCTTTCTTT

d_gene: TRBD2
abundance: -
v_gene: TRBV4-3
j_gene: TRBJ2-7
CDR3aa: CASSQAQRGYEQYF
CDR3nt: TGCGCCAGCAGCCAAGCACAGCGGGGCTACGAGCAGTACTTC

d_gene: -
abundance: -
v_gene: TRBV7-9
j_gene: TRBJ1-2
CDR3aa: CASSFGAGAHYGYTF
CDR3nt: TGTGCCAGCAGCTTCGGCGCAGGGGCCCACTATGGCTACACCTTC

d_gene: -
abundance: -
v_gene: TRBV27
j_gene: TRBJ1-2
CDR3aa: CASSLFPGGGGDGYTF
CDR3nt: TGTGCCAGCAGTTTATTCCCAGGCGGGGGTGGAGATGGCTACACCTTC

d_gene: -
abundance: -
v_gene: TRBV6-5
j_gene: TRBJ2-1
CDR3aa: CASSYGGAWFF
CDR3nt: TGTGCCAGCAGTTACGGGGGGGCCTGGTTCTTC

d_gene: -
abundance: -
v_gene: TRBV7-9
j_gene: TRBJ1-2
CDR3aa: CASSQGQHLGYTF
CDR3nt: TGTGCCAGCAGTCAAGGACAGCACCTCGGCTACACCTTC

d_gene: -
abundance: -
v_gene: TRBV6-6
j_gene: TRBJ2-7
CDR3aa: CASSYPSGPRDEQYF
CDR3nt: TGTGCCAGCAGTTACCCTTCGGGTCCCAGGGACGAGCAGTACTTC

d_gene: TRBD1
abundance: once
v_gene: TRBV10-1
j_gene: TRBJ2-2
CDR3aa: CASNPGTGGTGELFF
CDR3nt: TGCGCCAGCAACCCCGGGACAGGGGGCACCGGGGAGCTGTTTTTT

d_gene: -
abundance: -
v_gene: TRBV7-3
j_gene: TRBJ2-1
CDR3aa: CASSLNRRDEQFF
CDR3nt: TGTGCCAGCAGCTTAAACCGGCGGGATGAGCAGTTCTTC

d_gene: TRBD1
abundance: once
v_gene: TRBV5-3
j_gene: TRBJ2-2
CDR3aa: CARSLGQGEDTGELFF
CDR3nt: TGTGCCAGAAGCCTGGGACAGGGAGAGGACACCGGGGAGCTGTTTTTT

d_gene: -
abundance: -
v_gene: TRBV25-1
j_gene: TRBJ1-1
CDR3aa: CASSYTSGTAVNTEAFF
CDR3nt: TGTGCCAGCAGTTACACCTCGGGGACTGCCGTGAACACTGAAGCTTTCTTT

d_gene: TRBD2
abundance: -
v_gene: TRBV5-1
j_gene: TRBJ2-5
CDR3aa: CASSLIASGGSETQYF
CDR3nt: TGCGCCAGCAGCTTGATCGCTAGCGGGGGGTCGGAGACCCAGTACTTC

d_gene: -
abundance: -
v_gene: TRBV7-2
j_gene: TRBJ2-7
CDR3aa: CASSLVWGVGYEQYF
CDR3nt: TGTGCCAGCAGCTTAGTTTGGGGGGTTGGGTACGAGCAGTACTTC

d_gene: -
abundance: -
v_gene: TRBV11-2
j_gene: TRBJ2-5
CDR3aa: CASSLLRQQETQYF
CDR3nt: TGTGCCAGCAGCTTATTAAGACAACAAGAGACCCAGTACTTC

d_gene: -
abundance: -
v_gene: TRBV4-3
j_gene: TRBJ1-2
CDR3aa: CASSQDPVYGYTF
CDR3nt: TGCGCCAGCAGCCAAGATCCCGTCTATGGCTACACCTTC

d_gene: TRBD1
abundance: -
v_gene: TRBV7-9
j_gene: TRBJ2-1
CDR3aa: CASSRDRGHTEQFF
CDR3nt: TGTGCCAGCAGCCGGGACAGGGGGCACACTGAGCAGTTCTTC

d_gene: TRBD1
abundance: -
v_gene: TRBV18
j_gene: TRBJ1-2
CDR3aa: CASTTGTVYGYTF
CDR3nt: TGTGCCAGCACAACCGGGACAGTCTATGGCTACACCTTC

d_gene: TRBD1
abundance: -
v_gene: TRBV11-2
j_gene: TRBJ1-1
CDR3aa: CASSFTDRGTEAFF
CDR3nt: TGTGCCAGCAGCTTCACGGACAGGGGCACTGAAGCTTTCTTT

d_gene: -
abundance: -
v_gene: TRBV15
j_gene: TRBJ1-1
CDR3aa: CATSRDPGGGTEAFF
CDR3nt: TGTGCCACCAGCAGAGATCCGGGAGGGGGAACTGAAGCTTTCTTT

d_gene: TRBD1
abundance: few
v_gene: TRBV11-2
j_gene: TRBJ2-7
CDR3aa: CASSLEIGTDYEQYF
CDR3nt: TGTGCCAGCAGCTTAGAAATCGGGACAGACTACGAGCAGTACTTC

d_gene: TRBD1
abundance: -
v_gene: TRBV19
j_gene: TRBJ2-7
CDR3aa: CASSIHGTAQPSYEQYF
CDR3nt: TGTGCCAGTAGTATACACGGGACAGCGCAACCGTCCTACGAGCAGTACTTC

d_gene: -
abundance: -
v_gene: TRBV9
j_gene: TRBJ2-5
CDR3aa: CASSVGRGQETQYF
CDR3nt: TGTGCCAGCAGCGTTGGGCGGGGTCAAGAGACCCAGTACTTC

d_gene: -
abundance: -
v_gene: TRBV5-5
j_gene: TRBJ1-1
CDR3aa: CASSFSPGGATEAFF
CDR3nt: TGTGCCAGCAGCTTTAGTCCGGGGGGTGCCACTGAAGCTTTCTTT

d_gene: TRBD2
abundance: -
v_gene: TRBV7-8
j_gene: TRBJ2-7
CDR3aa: CASSLEGAGGSYEQYF
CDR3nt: TGTGCCAGCAGCTTAGAGGGAGCGGGGGGCTCCTACGAGCAGTACTTC

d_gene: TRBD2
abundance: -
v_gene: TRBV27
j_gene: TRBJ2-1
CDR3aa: CASSLSLAGGQNEQFF
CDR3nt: TGTGCCAGCAGTTTAAGCCTAGCGGGGGGGCAGAATGAGCAGTTCTTC

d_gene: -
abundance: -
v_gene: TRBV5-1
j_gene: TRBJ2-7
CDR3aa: CASRLEGTYEQYF
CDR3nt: TGCGCCAGCAGGCTGGAGGGGACCTACGAGCAGTACTTC

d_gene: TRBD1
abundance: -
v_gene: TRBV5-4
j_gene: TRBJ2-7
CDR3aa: CASSSGGQGLDEQYF
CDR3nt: TGTGCCAGCAGCTCCGGCGGACAGGGTCTTGACGAGCAGTACTTC

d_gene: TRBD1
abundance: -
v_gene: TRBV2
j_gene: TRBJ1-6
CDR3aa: CASSEGQGNSPLHF
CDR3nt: TGTGCCAGCAGTGAGGGACAGGGAAATTCACCCCTCCACTTT

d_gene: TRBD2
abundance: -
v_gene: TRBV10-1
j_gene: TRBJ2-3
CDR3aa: CASSDPTLLGGGASTDTQYF
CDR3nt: TGCGCCAGCAGTGACCCCACTCTCCTAGGCGGGGGGGCTAGCACAGATACGCAGTATTTT